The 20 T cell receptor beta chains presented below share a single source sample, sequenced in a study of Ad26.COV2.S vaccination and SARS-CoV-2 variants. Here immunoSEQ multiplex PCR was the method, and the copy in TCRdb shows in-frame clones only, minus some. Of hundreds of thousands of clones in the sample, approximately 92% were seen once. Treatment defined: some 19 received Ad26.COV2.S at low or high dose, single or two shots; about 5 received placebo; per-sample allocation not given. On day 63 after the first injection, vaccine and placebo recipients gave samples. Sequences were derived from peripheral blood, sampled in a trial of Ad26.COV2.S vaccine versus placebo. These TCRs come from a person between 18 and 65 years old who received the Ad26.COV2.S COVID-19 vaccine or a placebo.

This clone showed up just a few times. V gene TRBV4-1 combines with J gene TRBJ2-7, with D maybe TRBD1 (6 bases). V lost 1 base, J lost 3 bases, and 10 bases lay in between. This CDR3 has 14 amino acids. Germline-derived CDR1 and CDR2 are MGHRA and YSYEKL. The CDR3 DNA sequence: TGCGCCAGCAGCCAAGGGGGGCCGGTCTACGAGCAGTACTTC. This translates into CASSQGGPVYEQYF.

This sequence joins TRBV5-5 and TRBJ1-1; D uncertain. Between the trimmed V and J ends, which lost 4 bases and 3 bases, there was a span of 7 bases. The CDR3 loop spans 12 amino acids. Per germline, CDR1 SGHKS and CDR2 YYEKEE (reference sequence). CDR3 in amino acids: CASSRGDTEAFF. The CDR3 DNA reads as TGTGCCAGCAGCCGTGGGGACACTGAAGCTTTCTTT. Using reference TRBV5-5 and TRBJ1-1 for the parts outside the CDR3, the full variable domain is DAGVTQSPTHLIKTRGQQVTLRCSPISGHKSVSWYQQVLGQGPQFIFQYYEKEERGRGNFPDRFSARQFPNYSSELNVNALLLGDSALYLCASSRGDTEAFFGQGTRLTVV.

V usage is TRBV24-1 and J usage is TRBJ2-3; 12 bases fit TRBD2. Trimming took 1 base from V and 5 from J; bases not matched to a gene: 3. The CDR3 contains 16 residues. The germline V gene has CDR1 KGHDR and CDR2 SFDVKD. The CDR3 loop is CATSDFSSGGEDTQYF. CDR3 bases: TGTGCCACCAGTGATTTTTCTAGCGGGGGGGAAGATACGCAGTATTTT.

The chain's CDR3 is CASSLFTSGGRHEQFF. The DNA of the CDR3 is TGTGCCAGCAGTTTATTTACTAGCGGGGGGCGACATGAGCAGTTCTTC. V is TRBV27 and J is TRBJ2-1; 12 nucleotides line up with TRBD2. Germline V gives CDR1 MNHEY, CDR2 SMNVEV (reference sequence). CDR3 length: 16 amino acids. Unmatched junction bases numbered 6, after V lost 1 base and J lost 8 bases.

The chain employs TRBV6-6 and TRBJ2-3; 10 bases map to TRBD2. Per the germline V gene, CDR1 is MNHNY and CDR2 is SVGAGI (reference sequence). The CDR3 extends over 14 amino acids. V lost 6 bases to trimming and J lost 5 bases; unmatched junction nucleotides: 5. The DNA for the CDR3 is TGTGCCAGCAGCCCTAGCGGGGGTGGAGATACGCAGTATTTT. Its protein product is CASSPSGGGDTQYF.

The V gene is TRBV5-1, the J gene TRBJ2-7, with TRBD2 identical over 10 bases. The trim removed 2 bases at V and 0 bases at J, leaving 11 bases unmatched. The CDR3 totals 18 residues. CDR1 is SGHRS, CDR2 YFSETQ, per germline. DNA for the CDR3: TGCGCCAGCAGCTTACGGGCTAGCGGGGGCCAAAGCTCCTACGAGCAGTACTTC. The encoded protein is CASSLRASGGQSSYEQYF.

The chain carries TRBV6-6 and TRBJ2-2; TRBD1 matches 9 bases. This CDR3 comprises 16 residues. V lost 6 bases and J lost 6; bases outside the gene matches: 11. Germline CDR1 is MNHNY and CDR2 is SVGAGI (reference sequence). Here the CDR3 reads CASRITTGGLAGELFF. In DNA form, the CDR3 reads TGTGCCAGCAGGATTACCACAGGGGGCTTAGCCGGGGAGCTGTTTTTT.

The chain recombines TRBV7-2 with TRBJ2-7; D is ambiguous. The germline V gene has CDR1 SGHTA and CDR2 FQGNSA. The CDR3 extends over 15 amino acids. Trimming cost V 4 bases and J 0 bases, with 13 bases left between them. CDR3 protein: CASSSSAISSYEQYF. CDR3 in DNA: TGTGCCAGCAGCTCTTCGGCCATCTCCTCCTACGAGCAGTACTTC.

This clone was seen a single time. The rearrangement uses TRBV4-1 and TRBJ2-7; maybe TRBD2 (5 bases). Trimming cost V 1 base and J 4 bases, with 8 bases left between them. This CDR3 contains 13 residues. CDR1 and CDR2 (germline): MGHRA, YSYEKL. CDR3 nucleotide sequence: TGCGCCAGCAGCCAAGTTCGGGGATACGAGCAGTACTTC. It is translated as CASSQVRGYEQYF.

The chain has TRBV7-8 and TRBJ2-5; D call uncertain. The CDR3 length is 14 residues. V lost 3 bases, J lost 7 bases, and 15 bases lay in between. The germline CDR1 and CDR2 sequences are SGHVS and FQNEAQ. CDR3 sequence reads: CASSFSSISGTQYF. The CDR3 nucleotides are TGTGCCAGCAGCTTCTCTAGTATCTCGGGGACCCAGTACTTC.

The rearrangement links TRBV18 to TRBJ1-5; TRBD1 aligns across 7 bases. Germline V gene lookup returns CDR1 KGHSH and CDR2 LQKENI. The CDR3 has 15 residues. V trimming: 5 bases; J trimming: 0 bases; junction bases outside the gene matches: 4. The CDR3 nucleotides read TGTGCCAGCTCAAAGGGACAGTCTAGCAATCAGCCCCAGCATTTT. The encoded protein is CASSKGQSSNQPQHF.

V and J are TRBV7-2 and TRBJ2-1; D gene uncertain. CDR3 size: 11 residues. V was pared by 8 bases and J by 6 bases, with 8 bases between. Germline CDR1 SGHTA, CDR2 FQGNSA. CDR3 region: CASSGLNEQFF. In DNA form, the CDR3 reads TGTGCCAGCTCCGGTCTCAATGAGCAGTTCTTC.

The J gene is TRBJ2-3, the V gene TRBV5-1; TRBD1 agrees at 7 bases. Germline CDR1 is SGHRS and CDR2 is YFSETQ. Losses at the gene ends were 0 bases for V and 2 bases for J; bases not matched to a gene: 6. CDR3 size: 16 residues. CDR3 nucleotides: TGCGCCAGCAGCTTGGGGACAGGTACTATCACAGATACGCAGTATTTT. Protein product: CASSLGTGTITDTQYF.

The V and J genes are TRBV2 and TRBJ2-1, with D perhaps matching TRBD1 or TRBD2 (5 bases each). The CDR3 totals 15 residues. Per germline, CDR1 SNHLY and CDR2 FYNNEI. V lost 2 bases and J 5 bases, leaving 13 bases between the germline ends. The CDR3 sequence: CASSEQVVGHNEQFF. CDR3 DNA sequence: TGTGCCAGCAGTGAACAGGTGGTGGGACACAATGAGCAGTTCTTC.

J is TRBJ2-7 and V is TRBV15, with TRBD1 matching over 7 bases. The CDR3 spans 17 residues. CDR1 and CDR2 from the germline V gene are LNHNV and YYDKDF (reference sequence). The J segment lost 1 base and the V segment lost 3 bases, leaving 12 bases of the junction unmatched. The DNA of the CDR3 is TGTGCCACCAGCAGGGAATCCTACAGGGGCGCTTCCTACGAGCAGTACTTC. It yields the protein CATSRESYRGASYEQYF.

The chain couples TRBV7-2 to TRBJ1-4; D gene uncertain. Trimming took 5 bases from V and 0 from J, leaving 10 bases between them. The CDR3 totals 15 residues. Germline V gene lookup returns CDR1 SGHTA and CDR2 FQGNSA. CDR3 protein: CASSPRFATNEKLFF. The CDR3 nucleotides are TGTGCCAGCAGCCCACGATTTGCAACTAATGAAAAACTGTTTTTT.

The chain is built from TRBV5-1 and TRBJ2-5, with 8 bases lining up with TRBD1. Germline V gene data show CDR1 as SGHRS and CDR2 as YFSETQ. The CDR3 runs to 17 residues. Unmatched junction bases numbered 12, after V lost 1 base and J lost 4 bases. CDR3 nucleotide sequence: TGCGCCAGCAGCTTGTTGTTGACCAGGGGGCAGGGAGAGACCCAGTACTTC. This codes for CASSLLLTRGQGETQYF.

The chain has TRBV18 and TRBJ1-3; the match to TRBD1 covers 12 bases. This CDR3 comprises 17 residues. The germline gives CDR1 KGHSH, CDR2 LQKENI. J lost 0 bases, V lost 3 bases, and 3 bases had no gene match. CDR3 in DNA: TGTGCCAGCTCACCCGGGACAGGGGGCGGCTCTGGAAACACCATATATTTT. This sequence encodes CASSPGTGGGSGNTIYF.

Here the CDR3 reads CASSQDVSMNTEAFF. The CDR3 region has the DNA TGCGCCAGCAGCCAAGATGTCAGCATGAACACTGAAGCTTTCTTT. V and J are TRBV4-1 and TRBJ1-1; no clear D. Trimming removed 0 bases from V and 0 bases from J, with 8 bases in between. This CDR3 contains 15 residues. Germline V gene lookup returns CDR1 MGHRA and CDR2 YSYEKL.

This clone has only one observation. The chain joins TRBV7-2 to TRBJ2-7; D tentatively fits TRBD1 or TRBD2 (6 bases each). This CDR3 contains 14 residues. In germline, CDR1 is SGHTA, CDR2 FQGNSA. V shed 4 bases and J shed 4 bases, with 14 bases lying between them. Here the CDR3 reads CASSSLGGFYEQYF. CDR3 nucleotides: TGTGCCAGCAGCTCGCTAGGGGGGTTTTACGAGCAGTACTTC.